Listed below are T cell receptor beta chains from one sample, sequenced in a study of T cells after somatic rescue of genetic block. Sequencing used immunoSEQ multiplex PCR; TCRdb keeps in-frame clones, though not all of them. Here the sample spans 14,000 to 15,000 clones, 70% to 85% being singletons. The specimen was peripheral blood mononuclear cells (PBMCs). These receptors were taken from a boy aged 10-17 years. The CDR3 runs from the conserved cysteine through the conserved F or W. A D gene is named only where the DNA matches it firmly. Size values are once, few and many counts, or a class for expanded clones, and some rows have none.

D: TRBD2; length: 15; J: TRBJ2-7; V: TRBV6-6; size: .; DNA: TGTGCCAGCAGTTACTCAGAAGCGGGAGGGCCCGAGCAGTACTTC; CDR3: CASSYSEAGGPEQYF
D: TRBD1; length: 16; J: TRBJ2-3; V: TRBV2; size: few; DNA: TGTGCCAGCAGTGAAAGGCCTCGGGACAGCAGAGATACGCAGTATTTT; CDR3: CASSERPRDSRDTQYF
D: .; length: 14; J: TRBJ2-2; V: TRBV15; size: .; DNA: TGTGCCACCAGCAGAGATACAGGAGGTGGGGAGCTGTTTTTT; CDR3: CATSRDTGGGELFF
D: .; length: 16; J: TRBJ2-7; V: TRBV7-2; size: .; DNA: TGTGCCAGCAGCTTAGTTGGAGGGTCAGAGGGCTACGAGCAGTACTTC; CDR3: CASSLVGGSEGYEQYF
D: TRBD2; length: 15; J: TRBJ2-3; V: TRBV5-6; size: few; DNA: TGTGCCAGCAGCTCCGGGGGGGCCATCAGAGATACGCAGTATTTT; CDR3: CASSSGGAIRDTQYF
D: .; length: 9; J: TRBJ2-5; V: TRBV20-1; size: .; DNA: TGCACCCCTTCTTGGACCCAGTACTTC; CDR3: CTPSWTQYF
D: TRBD1; length: 14; J: TRBJ2-7; V: TRBV5-1; size: .; DNA: TGCGCCAGCAGTCGAGGACAGGGAGCCTACGAGCAGTACTTC; CDR3: CASSRGQGAYEQYF
D: .; length: 15; J: TRBJ2-4; V: TRBV19; size: .; DNA: TGTGCCAGTAGTATACCACAGCTAGCCAAAAACATTCAGTACTTC; CDR3: CASSIPQLAKNIQYF
D: .; length: 12; J: TRBJ2-3; V: TRBV29-1; size: once; DNA: TGCAGCGTTGAAGCCCCACTAAATACGCAGTATTTT; CDR3: CSVEAPLNTQYF
D: TRBD1; length: 17; J: TRBJ2-7; V: TRBV5-1; size: .; DNA: TGCGCCAGCAGCTTGGCCTTCCCCGGGACAGGGGGCAGCGAGCAGTACTTC; CDR3: CASSLAFPGTGGSEQYF
D: .; length: 14; J: TRBJ2-4; V: TRBV28; size: .; DNA: TGTGCCAGCAGCCCAGACCCCTGGGAGAGCAATCAGTACTTC; CDR3: CASSPDPWESNQYF
D: .; length: 14; J: TRBJ2-3; V: TRBV5-1; size: many; DNA: TGCGCCAGCAGCCCACTAGCAGTAGGAGATACGCAGTATTTT; CDR3: CASSPLAVGDTQYF
D: .; length: 12; J: TRBJ1-2; V: TRBV30; size: once; DNA: TGTGCCTGGAGTAAAGGACAGCAGTTTCCCTTCTTC; CDR3: CAWSKGQQFPFF
D: .; length: 14; J: TRBJ2-5; V: TRBV6-6; size: .; DNA: TGTGCCAGCAGTTACCGCCAGGTACAAGAGACCCAGTACTTC; CDR3: CASSYRQVQETQYF
D: .; length: 15; J: TRBJ2-7; V: TRBV11-2; size: .; DNA: TGTGCCAGCAGCTTAGGGGCGCAAATCGTATACGAGCAGTACTTC; CDR3: CASSLGAQIVYEQYF
D: .; length: 14; J: TRBJ1-5; V: TRBV15; size: once; DNA: TGTGCCACCAGCAGAGGACAGGCCAATCAGCCCCAGCATTTT; CDR3: CATSRGQANQPQHF